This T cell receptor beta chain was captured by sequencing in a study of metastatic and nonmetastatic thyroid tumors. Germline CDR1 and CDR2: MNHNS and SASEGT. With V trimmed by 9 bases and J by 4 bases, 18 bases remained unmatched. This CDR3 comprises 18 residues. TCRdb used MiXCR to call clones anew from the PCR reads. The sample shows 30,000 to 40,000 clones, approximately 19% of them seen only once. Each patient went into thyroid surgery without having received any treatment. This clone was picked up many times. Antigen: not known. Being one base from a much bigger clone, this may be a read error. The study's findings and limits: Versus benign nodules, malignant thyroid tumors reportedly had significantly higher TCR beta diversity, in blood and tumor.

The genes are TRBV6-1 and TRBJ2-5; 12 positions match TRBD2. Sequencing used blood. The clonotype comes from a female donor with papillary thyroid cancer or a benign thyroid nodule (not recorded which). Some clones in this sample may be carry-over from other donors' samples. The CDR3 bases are TGTGCCAGTAGTATAGCCCTGCACTCTAGCGGGGGGGGAGAGACCCAGTACTTC. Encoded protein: CASSIALHSSGGGETQYF.